Listed below are T cell receptor beta chains from one sample, sequenced in a study of shared T cell receptors in the human thymus. Sequenced by immunoSEQ multiplex PCR; TCRdb stores in-frame clones only, minus some. The sample includes about 380,000 clones, more than 85% of them seen just once. The sample consisted of thymocytes. These receptors all stem from a human donor. The conserved cysteine and the conserved F or W are not part of the CDR3 here. A D gene is named only where the DNA matches it firmly.

- | TRBJ1-2 | TRBV11-2 | ASSVSRTDYGYT
- | TRBJ2-5 | TRBV19 | ASRRRTKETQY
TRBD2 | TRBJ2-3 | TRBV15 | ATSRGLGADTQY
TRBD2 | TRBJ2-7 | TRBV18 | ASSLAPGLAAHEQY
- | TRBJ1-5 | TRBV28 | ASGSPPLNQPQH
- | TRBJ1-4 | TRBV27 | ASSLSGQSNEKLF
TRBD1 | TRBJ2-3 | TRBV5-1 | ASSLTDRGRADTQY
- | TRBJ2-1 | TRBV28 | ASRTSPGTLQLGEQF
- | TRBJ1-5 | TRBV6-1 | ASTLGGSVNQPQH
TRBD1 | TRBJ1-5 | TRBV15 | ATSNRGREPQH
TRBD1 | TRBJ1-2 | TRBV4-3 | ASSQNVSTGQEYGYT
- | TRBJ1-1 | TRBV7-3 | ASSSVAGCAGNTEAF
- | TRBJ1-1 | TRBV6-5 | ASSYSNRWNTEAF
TRBD2 | TRBJ2-4 | TRBV5-4 | ASSPSEGGPMDTKNIQY
TRBD1 | TRBJ1-1 | TRBV28 | ASTWGTGEGNTEAF
TRBD1 | TRBJ1-1 | TRBV10-1 | ASSGTGNIWDTEAF
TRBD2 | TRBJ2-2 | TRBV5-6 | ASSSSSGPNTGELF
- | TRBJ2-5 | TRBV11-2 | ASSLDLSVRETQY
TRBD2 | TRBJ2-1 | TRBV6-5 | ASSYQREGGEQF
- | TRBJ2-1 | TRBV29-1 | SVLRWSIGFDEQF
TRBD1 | TRBJ2-7 | TRBV4-2 | ASSQERQGREQY
TRBD2 | TRBJ2-7 | TRBV15 | ATSRGQGGSYEQY
TRBD1 | TRBJ1-2 | TRBV30 | AWTWDSPYST
- | TRBJ1-5 | TRBV18 | ASSGGYSNQPQH
- | TRBJ2-7 | TRBV6-1 | ASSERWAYRREEYEQY
- | TRBJ2-7 | TRBV11-2 | ASSSLSSGEDRDPYEQY
- | TRBJ1-1 | TRBV19 | ASTSAVQNGEAF
- | TRBJ1-3 | TRBV15 | ATSSPPGARGNTIY
TRBD1 | TRBJ2-1 | TRBV6-5 | ASSYNGQENNEQF
- | TRBJ2-1 | TRBV27 | ASSPSYSSYNEQF
TRBD1 | TRBJ2-7 | TRBV4-3 | ASSQDRGDRESYEQY
TRBD1 | TRBJ2-7 | TRBV27 | ASRRKYPGQGPPSSYYEQY